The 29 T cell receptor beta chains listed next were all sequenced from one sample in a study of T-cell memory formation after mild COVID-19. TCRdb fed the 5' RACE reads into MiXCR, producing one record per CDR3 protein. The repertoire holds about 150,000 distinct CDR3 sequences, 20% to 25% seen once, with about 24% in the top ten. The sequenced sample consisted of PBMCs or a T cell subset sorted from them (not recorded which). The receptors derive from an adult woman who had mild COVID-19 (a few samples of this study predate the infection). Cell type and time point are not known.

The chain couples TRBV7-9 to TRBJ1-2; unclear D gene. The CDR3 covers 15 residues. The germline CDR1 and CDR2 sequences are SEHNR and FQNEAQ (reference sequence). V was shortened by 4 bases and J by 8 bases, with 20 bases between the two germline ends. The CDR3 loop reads CASSSEPGLGEGYTF. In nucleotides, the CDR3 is TGTGCCAGCAGCTCCGAACCGGGCCTAGGAGAGGGCTACACCTTC.

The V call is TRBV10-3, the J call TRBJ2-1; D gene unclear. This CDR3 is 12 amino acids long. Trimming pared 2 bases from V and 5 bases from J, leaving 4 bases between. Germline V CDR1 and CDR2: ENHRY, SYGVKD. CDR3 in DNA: TGTGCCATCAGTGAGGTGGACAATGAGCAGTTCTTC. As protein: CAISEVDNEQFF.

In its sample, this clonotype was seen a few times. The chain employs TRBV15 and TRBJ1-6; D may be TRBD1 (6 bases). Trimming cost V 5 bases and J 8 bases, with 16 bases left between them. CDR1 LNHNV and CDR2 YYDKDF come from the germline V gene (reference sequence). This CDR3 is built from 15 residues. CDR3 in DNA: TGTGCCACCAGCCTCCGGGGGGCTAGGGATTCACCCCTCCACTTT. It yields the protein CATSLRGARDSPLHF. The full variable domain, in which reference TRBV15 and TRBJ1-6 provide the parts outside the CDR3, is DAMVIQNPRYQVTQFGKPVTLSCSQTLNHNVMYWYQQKSSQAPKLLFHYYDKDFNNEADTPDNFQSRRPNTSFCFLDIRSPGLGDTAMYLCATSLRGARDSPLHFGNGTRLTVT.

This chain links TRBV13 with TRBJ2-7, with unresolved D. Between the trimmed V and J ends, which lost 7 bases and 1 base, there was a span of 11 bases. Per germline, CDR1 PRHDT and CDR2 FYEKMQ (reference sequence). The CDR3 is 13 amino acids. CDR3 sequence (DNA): TGTGCCAGCAACGTCCAGAGTTCCTACGAGCAGTACTTC. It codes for CASNVQSSYEQYF.

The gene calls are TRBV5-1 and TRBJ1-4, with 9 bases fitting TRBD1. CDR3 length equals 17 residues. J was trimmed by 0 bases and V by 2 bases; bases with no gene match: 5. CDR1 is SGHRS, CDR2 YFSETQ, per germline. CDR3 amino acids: CASSFTGGHATNEKLFF. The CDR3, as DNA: TGCGCCAGCAGCTTTACAGGGGGCCATGCAACTAATGAAAAACTGTTTTTT.

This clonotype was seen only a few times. CDR3 DNA: TGTGCCAGCAGTTTATCCGGGGTTTCACCCCTCCACTTT. Its translation: CASSLSGVSPLHF. This chain uses TRBV27 with TRBJ1-6; D uncertain. This CDR3 has 13 residues. From germline, CDR1 is MNHEY and CDR2 SMNVEV (reference sequence). Trimming removed 0 bases from V and 9 bases from J, with 6 bases in between.

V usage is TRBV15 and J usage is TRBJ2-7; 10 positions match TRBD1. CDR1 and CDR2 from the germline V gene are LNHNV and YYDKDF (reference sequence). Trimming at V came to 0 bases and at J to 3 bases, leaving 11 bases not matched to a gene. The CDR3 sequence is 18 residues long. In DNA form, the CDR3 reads TGTGCCACCAGCAGAGAGACCTACCGGGACAGGGGATACTACGAGCAGTACTTC. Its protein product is CATSRETYRDRGYYEQYF.

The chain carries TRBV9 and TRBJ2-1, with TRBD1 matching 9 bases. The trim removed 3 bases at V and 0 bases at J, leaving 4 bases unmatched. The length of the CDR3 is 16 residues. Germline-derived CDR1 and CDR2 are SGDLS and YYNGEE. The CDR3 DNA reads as TGTGCCAGCAGCGCGGGACAGGGTAGCTCCTACAATGAGCAGTTCTTC. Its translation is CASSAGQGSSYNEQFF.

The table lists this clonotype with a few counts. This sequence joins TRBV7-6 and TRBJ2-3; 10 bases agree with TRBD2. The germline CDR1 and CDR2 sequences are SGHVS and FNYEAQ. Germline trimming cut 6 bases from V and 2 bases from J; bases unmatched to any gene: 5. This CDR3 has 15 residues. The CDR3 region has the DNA TGTGCCAGCAGTCCGGGACTAGCGCTCACAGATACGCAGTATTTT. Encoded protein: CASSPGLALTDTQYF.

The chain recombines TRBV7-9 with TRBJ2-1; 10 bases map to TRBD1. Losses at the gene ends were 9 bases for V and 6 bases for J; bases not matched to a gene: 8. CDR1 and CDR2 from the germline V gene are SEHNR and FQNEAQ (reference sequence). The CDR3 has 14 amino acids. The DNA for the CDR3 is TGTGCCAGAAGCCCCGGGACAGGGGCCAATGAGCAGTTCTTC. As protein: CARSPGTGANEQFF. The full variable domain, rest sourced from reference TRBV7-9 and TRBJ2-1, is DTGVSQNPRHKITKRGQNVTFRCDPISEHNRLYWYRQTLGQGPEFLTYFQNEAQLEKSRLLSDRFSAERPKGSFSTLEIQRTEQGDSAMYLCARSPGTGANEQFFGPGTRLTVL.

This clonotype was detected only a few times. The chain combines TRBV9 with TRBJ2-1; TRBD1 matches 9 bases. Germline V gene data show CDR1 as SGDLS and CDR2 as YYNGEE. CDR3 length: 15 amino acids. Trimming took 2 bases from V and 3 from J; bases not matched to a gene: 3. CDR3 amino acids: CASSVSGQGYNEQFF. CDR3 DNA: TGTGCCAGCAGCGTGTCGGGACAGGGCTACAATGAGCAGTTCTTC.

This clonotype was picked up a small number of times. CDR3 sequence (DNA): TGTGCCAGCAGTTACGAGCGACACGCTTACGAGCAGTACTTC. Its protein product is CASSYERHAYEQYF. The J gene is TRBJ2-7, the V gene TRBV6-2 or TRBV6-3; D ambiguous. The CDR3 totals 14 residues. The germline V gene has CDR1 MNHEY and CDR2 SVGEGT. Trimming removed 2 bases at V and 4 bases at J, with 12 bases between.

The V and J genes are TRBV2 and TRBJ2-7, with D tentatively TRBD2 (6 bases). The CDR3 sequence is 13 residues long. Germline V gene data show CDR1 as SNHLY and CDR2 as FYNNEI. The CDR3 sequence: CAARRVSSYEQYF. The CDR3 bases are TGTGCGGCAAGGAGGGTGAGCTCCTACGAGCAGTACTTC.

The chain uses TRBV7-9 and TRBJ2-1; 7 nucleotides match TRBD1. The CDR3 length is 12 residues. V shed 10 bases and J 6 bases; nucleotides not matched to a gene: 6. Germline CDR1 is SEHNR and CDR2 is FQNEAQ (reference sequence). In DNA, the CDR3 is TGTGCCACGACAGGGTTCAGCAATGAGCAGTTCTTC. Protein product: CATTGFSNEQFF.

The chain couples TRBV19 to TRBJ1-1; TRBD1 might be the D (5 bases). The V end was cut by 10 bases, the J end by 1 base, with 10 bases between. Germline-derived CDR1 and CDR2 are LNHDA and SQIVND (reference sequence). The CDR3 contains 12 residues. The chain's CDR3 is CATSGRNTEAFF. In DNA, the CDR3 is TGTGCCACGTCAGGGAGGAACACTGAAGCTTTCTTT.

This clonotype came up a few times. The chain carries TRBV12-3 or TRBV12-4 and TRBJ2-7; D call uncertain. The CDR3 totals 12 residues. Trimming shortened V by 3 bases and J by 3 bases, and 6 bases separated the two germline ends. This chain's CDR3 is CASSFLVYEQYF. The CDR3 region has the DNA TGTGCCAGCAGTTTCCTAGTCTACGAGCAGTACTTC.

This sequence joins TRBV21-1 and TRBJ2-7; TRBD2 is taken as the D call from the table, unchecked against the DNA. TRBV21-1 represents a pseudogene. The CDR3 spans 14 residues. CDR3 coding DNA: TGTGCCAGCAGAGCCCCGGGGACCTTTTGCGAGCAGTACTTC. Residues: CASRAPGTFCEQYF.

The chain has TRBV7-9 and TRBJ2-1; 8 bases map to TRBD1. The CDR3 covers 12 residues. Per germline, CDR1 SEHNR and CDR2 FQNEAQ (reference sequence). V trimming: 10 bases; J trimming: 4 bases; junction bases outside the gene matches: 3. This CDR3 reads CATRTGYNEQFF. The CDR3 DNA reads TGTGCCACCCGGACAGGGTACAATGAGCAGTTCTTC.

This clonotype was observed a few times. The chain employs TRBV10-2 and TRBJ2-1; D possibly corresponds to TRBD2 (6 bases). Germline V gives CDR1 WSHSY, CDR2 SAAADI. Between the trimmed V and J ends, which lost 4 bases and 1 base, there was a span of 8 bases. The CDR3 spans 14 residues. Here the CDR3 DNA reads TGCGCCAGCAGTGGCGGGACTTCCTACAATGAGCAGTTCTTC. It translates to CASSGGTSYNEQFF.

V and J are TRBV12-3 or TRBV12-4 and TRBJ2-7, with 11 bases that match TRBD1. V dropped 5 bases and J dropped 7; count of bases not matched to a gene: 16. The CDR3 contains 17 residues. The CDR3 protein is CASSPRDRGIFEGEQYF. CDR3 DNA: TGTGCCAGCAGTCCCCGGGACAGGGGGATTTTTGAAGGGGAGCAGTACTTC.

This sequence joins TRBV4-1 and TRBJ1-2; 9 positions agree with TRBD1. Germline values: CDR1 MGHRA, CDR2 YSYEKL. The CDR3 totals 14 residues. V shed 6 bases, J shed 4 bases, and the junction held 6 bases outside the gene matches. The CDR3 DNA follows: TGCGCCAGCAGTCCTCCGGGACAGGGCTATGGCTACACCTTC. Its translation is CASSPPGQGYGYTF.

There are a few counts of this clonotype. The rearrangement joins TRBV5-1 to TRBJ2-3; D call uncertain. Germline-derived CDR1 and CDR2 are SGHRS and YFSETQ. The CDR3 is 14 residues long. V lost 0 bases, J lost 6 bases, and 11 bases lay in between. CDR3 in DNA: TGCGCCAGCAGCTTGGAGCGCCCCCCGGATACGCAGTATTTT. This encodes CASSLERPPDTQYF.

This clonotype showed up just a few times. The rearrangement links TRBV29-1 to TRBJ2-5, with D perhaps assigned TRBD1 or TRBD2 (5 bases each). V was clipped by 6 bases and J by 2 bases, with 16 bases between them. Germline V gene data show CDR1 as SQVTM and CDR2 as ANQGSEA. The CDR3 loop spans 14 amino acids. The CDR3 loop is CSVFNRDGQETQYF. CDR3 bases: TGCAGCGTATTTAACCGGGACGGACAAGAGACCCAGTACTTC.

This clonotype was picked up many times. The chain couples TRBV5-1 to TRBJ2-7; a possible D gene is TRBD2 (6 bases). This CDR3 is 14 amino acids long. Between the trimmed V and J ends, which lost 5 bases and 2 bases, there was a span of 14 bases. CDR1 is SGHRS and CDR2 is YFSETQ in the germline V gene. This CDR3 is CASSARGGTYEQYF. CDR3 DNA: TGCGCCAGCAGTGCCCGAGGCGGGACCTACGAGCAGTACTTC.

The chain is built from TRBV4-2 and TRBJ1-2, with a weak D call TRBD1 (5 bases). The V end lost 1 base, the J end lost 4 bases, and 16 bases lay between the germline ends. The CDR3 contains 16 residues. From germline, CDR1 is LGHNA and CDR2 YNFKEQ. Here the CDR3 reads CASSQGRWTFPYGYTF. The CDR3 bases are TGTGCCAGCAGCCAAGGACGGTGGACATTTCCCTATGGCTACACCTTC.

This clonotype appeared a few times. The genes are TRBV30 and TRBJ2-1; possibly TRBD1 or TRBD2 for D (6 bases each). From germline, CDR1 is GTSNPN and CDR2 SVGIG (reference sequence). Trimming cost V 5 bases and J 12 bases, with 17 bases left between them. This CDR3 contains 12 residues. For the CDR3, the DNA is TGTGCCTGGTCTGACGGGGGACAAAGGCAGTTCTTC. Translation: CAWSDGGQRQFF.

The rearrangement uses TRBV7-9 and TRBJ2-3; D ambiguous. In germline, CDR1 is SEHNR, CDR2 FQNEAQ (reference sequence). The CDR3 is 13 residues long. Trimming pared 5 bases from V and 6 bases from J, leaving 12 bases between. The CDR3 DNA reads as TGTGCCAGCAGCCCCCCTAGTGCGGATACGCAGTATTTT. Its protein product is CASSPPSADTQYF. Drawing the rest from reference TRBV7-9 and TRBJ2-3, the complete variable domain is DTGVSQNPRHKITKRGQNVTFRCDPISEHNRLYWYRQTLGQGPEFLTYFQNEAQLEKSRLLSDRFSAERPKGSFSTLEIQRTEQGDSAMYLCASSPPSADTQYFGPGTRLTVL.

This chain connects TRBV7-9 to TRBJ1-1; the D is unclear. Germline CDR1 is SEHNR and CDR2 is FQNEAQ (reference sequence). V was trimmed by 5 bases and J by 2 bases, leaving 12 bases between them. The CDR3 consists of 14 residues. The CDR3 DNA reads TGTGCCAGCAGCGAACCCGTTACCAACACTGAAGCTTTCTTT. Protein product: CASSEPVTNTEAFF.

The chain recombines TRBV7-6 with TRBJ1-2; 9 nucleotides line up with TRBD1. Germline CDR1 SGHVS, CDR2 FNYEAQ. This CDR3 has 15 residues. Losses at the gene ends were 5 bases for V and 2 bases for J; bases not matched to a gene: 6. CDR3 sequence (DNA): TGTGCCAGCAGCCCCCACGGGACAGGGAACTATGGCTACACCTTC. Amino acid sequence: CASSPHGTGNYGYTF.